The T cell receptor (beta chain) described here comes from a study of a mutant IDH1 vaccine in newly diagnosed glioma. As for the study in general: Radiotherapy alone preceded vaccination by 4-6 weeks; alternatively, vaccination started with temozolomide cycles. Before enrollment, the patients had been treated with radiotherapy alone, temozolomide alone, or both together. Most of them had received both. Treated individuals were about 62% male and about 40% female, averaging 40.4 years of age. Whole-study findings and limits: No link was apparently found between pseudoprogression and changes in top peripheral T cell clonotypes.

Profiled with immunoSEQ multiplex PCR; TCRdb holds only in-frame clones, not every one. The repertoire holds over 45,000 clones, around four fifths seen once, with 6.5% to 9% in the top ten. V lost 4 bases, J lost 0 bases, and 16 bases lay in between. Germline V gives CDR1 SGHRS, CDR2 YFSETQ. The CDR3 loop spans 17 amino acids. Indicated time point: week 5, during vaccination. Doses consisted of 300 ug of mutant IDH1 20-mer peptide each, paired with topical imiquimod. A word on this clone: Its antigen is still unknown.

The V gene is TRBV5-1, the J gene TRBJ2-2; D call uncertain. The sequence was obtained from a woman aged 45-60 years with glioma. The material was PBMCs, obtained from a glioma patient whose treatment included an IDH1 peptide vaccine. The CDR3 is CASSPQPTETNTGELFF. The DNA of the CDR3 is TGCGCCAGCAGCCCCCAACCGACTGAGACGAACACCGGGGAGCTGTTTTTT.